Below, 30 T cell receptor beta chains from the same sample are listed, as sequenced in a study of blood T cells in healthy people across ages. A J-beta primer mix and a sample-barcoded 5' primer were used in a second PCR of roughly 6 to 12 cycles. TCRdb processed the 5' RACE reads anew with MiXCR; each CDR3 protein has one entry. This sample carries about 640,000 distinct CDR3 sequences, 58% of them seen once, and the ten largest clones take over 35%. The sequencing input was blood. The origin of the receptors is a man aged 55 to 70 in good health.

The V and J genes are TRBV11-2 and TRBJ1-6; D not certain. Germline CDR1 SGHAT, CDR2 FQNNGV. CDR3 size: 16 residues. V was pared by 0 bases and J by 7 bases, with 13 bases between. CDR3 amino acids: CASSLDPGGSNSPLHF. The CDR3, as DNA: TGTGCCAGCAGCTTAGATCCAGGCGGCTCAAATTCACCCCTCCACTTT.

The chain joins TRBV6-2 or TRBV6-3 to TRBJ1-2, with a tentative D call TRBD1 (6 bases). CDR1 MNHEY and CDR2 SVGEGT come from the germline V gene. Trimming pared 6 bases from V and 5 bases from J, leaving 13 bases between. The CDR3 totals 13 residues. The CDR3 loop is CASRPGAEYGYTF. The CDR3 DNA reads TGTGCCAGCAGACCGGGGGCAGAGTATGGCTACACCTTC.

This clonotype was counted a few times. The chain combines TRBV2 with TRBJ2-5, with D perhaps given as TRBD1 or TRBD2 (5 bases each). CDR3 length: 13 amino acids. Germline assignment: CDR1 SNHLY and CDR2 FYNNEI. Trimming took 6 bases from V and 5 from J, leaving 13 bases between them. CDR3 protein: CASRRGERETQYF. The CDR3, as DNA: TGTGCCAGCAGGAGGGGCGAGAGGGAGACCCAGTACTTC.

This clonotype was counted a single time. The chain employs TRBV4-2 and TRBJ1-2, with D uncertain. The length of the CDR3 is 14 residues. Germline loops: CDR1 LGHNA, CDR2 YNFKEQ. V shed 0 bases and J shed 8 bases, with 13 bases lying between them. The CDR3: CASSQEWGTKGYTF. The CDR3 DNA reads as TGTGCCAGCAGCCAAGAATGGGGAACTAAAGGCTACACCTTC.

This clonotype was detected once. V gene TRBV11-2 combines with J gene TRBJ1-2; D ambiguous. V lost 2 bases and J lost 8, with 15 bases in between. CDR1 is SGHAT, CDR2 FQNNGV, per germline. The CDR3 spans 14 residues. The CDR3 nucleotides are TGTGCCAGCAGCTTAAGCGACTCGGGTCCGGGCTACACCTTC. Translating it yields CASSLSDSGPGYTF.

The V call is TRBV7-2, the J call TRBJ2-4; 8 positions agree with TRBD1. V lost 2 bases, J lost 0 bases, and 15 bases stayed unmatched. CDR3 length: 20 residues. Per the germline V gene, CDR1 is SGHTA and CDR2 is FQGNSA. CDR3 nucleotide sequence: TGTGCCAGCAGCTTAACCGGACAGGGTATCCAAAAATTAGCCAAAAACATTCAGTACTTC. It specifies CASSLTGQGIQKLAKNIQYF.

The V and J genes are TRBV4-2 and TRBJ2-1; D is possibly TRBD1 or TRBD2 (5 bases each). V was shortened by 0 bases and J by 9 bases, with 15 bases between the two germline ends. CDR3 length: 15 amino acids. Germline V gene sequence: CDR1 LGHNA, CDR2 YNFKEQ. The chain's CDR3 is CASSQDLAGRGEQFF. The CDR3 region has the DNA TGTGCCAGCAGCCAAGATCTGGCAGGGAGAGGTGAGCAGTTCTTC.

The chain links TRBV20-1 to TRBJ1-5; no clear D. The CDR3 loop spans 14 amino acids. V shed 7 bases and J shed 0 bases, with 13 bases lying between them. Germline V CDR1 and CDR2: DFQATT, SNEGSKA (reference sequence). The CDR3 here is CSDFWPYSNQPQHF. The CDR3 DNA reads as TGCAGTGATTTCTGGCCTTATAGCAATCAGCCCCAGCATTTT.

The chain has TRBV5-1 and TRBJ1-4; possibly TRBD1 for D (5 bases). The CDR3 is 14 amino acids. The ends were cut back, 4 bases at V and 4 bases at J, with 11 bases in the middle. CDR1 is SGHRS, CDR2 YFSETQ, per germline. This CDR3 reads CASSPGAGNEKLFF. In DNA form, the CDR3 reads TGCGCCAGCAGCCCTGGGGCGGGTAATGAAAAACTGTTTTTT.

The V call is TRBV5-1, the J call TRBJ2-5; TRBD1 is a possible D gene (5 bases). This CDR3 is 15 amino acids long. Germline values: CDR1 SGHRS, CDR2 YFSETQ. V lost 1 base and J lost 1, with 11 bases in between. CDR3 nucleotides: TGCGCCAGCAGCTTGACCGCAGGGCTCCAAGAGACCCAGTACTTC. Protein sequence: CASSLTAGLQETQYF.

CDR3 nucleotide sequence: TGTGCCAGCAGTTATCAGGGCCTGGAGACCCAGTACTTC. This translates into CASSYQGLETQYF. The chain has TRBV6-6 and TRBJ2-5; TRBD1 is a possible D gene (5 bases). The germline V and J ends were trimmed by 3 bases and 5 bases, with 10 bases remaining between them. There are 13 residues in the CDR3. CDR1 is MNHNY, CDR2 SVGAGI, per germline (reference sequence).

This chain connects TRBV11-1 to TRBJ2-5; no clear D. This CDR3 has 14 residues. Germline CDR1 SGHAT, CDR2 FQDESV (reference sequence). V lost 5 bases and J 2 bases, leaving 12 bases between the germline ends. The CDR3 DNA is TGTGCCAGCAGCGTTGTACAGAGGCAAGAGACCCAGTACTTC. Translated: CASSVVQRQETQYF.

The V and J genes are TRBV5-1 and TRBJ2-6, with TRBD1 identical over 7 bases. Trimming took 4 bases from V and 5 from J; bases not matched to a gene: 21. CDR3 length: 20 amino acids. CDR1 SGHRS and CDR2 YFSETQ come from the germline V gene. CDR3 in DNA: TGCGCCAGCAGCAACTTGGGAGCCGACAGGGCCTCTCTGAGGGCCAACGTCCTGACTTTC. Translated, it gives CASSNLGADRASLRANVLTF. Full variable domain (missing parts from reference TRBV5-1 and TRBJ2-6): KAGVTQTPRYLIKTRGQQVTLSCSPISGHRSVSWYQQTPGQGLQFLFEYFSETQRNKGNFPGRFSGRQFSNSRSEMNVSTLELGDSALYLCASSNLGADRASLRANVLTFGAGSRLTVL.

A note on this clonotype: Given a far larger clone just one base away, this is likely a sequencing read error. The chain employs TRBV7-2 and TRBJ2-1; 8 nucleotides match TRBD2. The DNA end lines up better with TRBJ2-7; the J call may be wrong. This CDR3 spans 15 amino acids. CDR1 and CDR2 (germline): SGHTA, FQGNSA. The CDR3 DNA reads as TGTGCCAGCAGCTTAGGGCTAGCGGGTTACAATGAGCAGTACTTC. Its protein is CASSLGLAGYNEQYF.

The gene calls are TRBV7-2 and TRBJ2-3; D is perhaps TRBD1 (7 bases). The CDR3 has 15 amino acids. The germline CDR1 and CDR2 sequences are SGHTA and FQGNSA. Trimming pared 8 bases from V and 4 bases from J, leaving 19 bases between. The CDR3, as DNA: TGTGCCAGCGGGGAGGACAGGTCTAGGGCAGATACGCAGTATTTT. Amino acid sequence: CASGEDRSRADTQYF.

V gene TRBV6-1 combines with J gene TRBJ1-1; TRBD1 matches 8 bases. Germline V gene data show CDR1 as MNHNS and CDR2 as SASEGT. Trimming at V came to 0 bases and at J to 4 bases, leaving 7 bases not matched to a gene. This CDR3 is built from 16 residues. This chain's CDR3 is CASSEARSRGLTEAFF. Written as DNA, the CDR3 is TGTGCCAGCAGTGAAGCGCGGAGCAGGGGGCTCACTGAAGCTTTCTTT.

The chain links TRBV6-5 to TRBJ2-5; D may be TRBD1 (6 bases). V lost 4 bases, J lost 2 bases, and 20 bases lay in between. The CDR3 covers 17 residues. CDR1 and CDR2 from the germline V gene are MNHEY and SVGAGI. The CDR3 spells CASSSGYDLQGQETQYF. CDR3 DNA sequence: TGTGCCAGCAGTTCCGGTTACGATCTACAGGGTCAAGAGACCCAGTACTTC.

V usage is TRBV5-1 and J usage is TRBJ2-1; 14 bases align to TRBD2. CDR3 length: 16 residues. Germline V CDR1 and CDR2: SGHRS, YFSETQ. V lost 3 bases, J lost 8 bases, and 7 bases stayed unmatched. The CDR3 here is CASSSTSGGALDEQFF. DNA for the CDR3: TGCGCCAGCAGCTCGACTAGCGGGGGGGCCTTGGATGAGCAGTTCTTC.

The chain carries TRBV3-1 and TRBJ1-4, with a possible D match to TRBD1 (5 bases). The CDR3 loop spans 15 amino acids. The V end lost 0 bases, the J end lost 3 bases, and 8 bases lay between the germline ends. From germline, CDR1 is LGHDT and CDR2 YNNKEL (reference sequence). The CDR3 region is CASSQDWGSNEKLFF. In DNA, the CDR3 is TGTGCCAGCAGCCAAGATTGGGGGTCTAATGAAAAACTGTTTTTT.

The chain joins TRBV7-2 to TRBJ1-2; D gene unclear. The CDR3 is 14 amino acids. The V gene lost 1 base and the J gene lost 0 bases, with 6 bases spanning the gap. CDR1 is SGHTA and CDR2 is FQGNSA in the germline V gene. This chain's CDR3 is CASSLGSTNYGYTF. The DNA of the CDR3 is TGTGCCAGCAGCTTAGGCTCTACTAACTATGGCTACACCTTC. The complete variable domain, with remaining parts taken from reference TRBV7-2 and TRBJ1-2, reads GAGVSQSPSNKVTEKGKDVELRCDPISGHTALYWYRQSLGQGLEFLIYFQGNSAPDKSGLPSDRFSAERTGGSVSTLTIQRTQQEDSAVYLCASSLGSTNYGYTFGSGTRLTVV.

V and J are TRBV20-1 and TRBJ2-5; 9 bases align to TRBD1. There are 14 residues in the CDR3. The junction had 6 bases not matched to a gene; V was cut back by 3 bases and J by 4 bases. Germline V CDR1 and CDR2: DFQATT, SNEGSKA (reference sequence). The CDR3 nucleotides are TGCAGTGCTAGGACGACAGGGGGGGGAGAGACCCAGTACTTC. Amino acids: CSARTTGGGETQYF.

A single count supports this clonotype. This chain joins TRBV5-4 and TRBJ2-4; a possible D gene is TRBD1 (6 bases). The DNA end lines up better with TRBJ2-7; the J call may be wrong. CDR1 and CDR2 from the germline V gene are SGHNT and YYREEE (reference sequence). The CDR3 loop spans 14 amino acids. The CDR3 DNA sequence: TGTGCCAGCAGCCCCCGGGACATCCCCTACGAGCAGTACTTC. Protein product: CASSPRDIPYEQYF.

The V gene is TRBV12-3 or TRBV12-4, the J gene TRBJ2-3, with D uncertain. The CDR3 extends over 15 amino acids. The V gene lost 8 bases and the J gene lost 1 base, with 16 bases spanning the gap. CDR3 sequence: CASRSPLEGTDTQYF. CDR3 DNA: TGTGCCAGCCGCTCGCCACTTGAGGGCACAGATACGCAGTATTTT.

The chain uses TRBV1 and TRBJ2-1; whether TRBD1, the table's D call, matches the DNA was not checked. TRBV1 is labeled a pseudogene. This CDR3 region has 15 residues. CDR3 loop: CTSSHRRGGRETQFF. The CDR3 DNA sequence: TGCACCAGCAGCCACCGACGGGGGGGCAGGGAGACCCAGTTCTTC.

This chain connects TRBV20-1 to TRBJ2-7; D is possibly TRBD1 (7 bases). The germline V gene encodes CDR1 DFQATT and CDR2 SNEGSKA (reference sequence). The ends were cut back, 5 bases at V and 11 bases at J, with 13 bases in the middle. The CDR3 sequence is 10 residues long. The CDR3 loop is CSAGGTVKYF. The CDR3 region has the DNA TGCAGTGCTGGCGGGACAGTAAAGTACTTC.

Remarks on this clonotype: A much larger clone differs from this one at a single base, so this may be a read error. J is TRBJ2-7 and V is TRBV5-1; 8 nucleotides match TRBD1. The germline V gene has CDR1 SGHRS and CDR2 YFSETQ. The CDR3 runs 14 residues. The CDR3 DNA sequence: TGCGCCGGCAGCCCATGGACAGGGACCTACGAGCAGTACTTC. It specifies CAGSPWTGTYEQYF.

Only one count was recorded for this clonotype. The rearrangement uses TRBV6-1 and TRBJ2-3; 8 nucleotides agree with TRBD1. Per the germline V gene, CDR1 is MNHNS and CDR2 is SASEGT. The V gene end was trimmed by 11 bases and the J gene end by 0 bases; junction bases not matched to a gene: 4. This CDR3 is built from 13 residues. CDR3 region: CAGQGCSTDTQYF. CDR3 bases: TGTGCCGGACAGGGTTGTAGCACAGATACGCAGTATTTT.

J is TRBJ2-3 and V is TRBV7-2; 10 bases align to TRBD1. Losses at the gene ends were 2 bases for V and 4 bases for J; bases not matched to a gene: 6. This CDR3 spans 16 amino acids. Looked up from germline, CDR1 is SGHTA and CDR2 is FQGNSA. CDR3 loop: CASSLLGTGVADTQYF. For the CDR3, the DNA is TGTGCCAGCAGCTTACTGGGGACAGGGGTGGCAGATACGCAGTATTTT.

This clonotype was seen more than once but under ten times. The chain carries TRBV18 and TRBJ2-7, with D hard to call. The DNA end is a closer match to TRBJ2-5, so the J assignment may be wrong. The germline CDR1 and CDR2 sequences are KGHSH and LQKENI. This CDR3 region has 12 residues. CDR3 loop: CASSPLTGTQYF. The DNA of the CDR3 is TGTGCCAGCTCACCACTGACGGGGACCCAGTACTTC.

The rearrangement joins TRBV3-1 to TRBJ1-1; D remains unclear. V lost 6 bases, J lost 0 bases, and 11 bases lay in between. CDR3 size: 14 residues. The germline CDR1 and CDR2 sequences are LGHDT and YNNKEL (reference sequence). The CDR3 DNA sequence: TGTGCCAGCAGACCCACAGAGCTGAACACTGAAGCTTTCTTT. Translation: CASRPTELNTEAFF.